This T cell receptor (beta chain) stems from a study of T cell repertoires in cytomegalovirus infection. This clonotype was detected only a few times. The antigen is not known. Germline CDR1 reads SEHNR; CDR2 reads FQNEAQ (reference sequence). The CDR3 length is 14 residues. Trimming pared 5 bases from V and 2 bases from J, leaving 9 bases between. TCRdb reanalysed the reads using MiXCR and keeps one entry per CDR3 protein. Altogether 80,000 or so distinct CDR3 sequences are present, 20% to 30% being singletons, with the ten largest covering 50%. Sequencing was performed on CD8+ T cells from cultured PBMCs, taken from culture after CMV antigen stimulation. This receptor was obtained from a human donor in good health (CMV status not recorded). Some clones in this sample may be carry-over from other donors' samples. The rearrangement links TRBV7-9 to TRBJ2-2; D is uncertain. The CDR3 loop reads CASSGTANTGELFF. The CDR3 bases are TGTGCCAGCAGCGGAACGGCAAACACCGGGGAGCTGTTTTTT.